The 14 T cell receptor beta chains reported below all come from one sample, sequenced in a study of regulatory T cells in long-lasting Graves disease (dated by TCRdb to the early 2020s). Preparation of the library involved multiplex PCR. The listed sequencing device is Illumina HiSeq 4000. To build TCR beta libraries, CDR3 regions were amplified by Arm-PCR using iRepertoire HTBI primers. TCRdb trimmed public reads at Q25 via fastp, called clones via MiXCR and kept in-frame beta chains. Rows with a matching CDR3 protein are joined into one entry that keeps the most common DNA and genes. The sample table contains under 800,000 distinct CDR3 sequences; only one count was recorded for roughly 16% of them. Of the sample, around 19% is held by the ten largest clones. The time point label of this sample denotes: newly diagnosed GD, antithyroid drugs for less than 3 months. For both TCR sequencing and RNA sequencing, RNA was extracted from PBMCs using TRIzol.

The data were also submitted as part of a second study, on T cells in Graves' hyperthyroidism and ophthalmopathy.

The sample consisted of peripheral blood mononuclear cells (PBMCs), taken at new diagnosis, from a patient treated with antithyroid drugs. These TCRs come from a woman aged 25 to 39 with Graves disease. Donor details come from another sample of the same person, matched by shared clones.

The CDR3 loop reads CASSTGVGASGNTIYF. The CDR3 region has the DNA TGTGCCAGCAGTACAGGGGTGGGGGCCTCTGGAAACACCATATATTTT. V and J are TRBV6-1 and TRBJ1-3, with 7 bases fitting TRBD1. The length of the CDR3 is 16 residues. J lost 0 bases, V lost 5 bases, and 7 bases had no gene match. Germline assignment: CDR1 MNHNS and CDR2 SASEGT.

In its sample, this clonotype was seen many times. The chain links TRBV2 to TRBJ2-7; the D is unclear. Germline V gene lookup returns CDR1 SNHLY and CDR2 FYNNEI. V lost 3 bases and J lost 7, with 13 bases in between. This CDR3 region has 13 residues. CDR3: CASSDDVWGEQYF. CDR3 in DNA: TGTGCCAGCAGTGACGACGTTTGGGGAGAGCAGTACTTC.

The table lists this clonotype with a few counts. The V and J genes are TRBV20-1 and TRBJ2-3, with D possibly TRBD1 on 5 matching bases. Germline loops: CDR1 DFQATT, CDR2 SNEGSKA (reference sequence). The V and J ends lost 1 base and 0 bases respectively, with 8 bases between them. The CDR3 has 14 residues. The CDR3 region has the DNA TGCAGTGCTAGAGGACAGACTAGCACAGATACGCAGTATTTT. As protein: CSARGQTSTDTQYF.

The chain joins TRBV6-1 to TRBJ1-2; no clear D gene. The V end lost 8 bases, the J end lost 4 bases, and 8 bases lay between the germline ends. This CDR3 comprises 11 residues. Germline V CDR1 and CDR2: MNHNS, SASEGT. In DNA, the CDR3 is TGTGCCAGCTTTTCGCTCTATGGCTACACCTTC. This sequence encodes CASFSLYGYTF.

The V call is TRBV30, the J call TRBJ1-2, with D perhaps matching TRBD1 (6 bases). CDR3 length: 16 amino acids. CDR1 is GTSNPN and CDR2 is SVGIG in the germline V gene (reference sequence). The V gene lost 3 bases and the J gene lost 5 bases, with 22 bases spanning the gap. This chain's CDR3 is CAWREMARGRSYGYTF. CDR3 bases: TGTGCCTGGAGGGAAATGGCGCGGGGGCGTTCGTATGGCTACACCTTC.

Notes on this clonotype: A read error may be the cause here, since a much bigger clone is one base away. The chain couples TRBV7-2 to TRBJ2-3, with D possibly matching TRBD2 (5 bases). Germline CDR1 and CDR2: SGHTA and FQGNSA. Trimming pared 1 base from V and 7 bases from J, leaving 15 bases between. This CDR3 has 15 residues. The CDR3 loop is CASSLVRGSAHTQYF. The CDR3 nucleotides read TGTGCCAGCAGCTTAGTACGTGGTAGCGCACATACGCAGTATTTT.

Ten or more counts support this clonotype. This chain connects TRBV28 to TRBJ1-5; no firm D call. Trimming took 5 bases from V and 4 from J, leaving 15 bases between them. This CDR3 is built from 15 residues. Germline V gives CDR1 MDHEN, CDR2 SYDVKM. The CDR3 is CASSPASKTNQPQHF. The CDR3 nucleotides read TGTGCCAGCAGTCCCGCCTCGAAGACAAATCAGCCCCAGCATTTT.

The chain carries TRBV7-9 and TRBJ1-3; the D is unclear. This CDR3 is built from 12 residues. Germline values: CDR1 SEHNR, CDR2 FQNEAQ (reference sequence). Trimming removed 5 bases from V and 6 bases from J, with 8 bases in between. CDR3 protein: CASSDDLNTIYF. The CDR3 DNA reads TGTGCCAGCAGCGACGATTTAAACACCATATATTTT.

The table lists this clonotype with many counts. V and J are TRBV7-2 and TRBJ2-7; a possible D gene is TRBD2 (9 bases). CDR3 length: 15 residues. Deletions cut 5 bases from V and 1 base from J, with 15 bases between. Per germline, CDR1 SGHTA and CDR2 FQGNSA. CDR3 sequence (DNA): TGTGCCAGCAGCCAGGGGGCGGGAGGGTCCTACGAGCAGTACTTC. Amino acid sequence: CASSQGAGGSYEQYF. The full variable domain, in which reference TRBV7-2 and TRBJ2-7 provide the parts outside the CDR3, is GAGVSQSPSNKVTEKGKDVELRCDPISGHTALYWYRQSLGQGLEFLIYFQGNSAPDKSGLPSDRFSAERTGGSVSTLTIQRTQQEDSAVYLCASSQGAGGSYEQYFGPGTRLTVT.

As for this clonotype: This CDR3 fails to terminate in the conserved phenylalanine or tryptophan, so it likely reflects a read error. The CDR3 DNA is TGTGCCAGCAGTGCGACAGGGTTTGCCGGGGAGCTGTTTCTT. Its translation is CASSATGFAGELFL. This chain joins TRBV6-2 or TRBV6-3 and TRBJ2-2; 7 positions agree with TRBD1. Germline V gives CDR1 MNHEY, CDR2 SVGEGT. This CDR3 region has 14 residues. V was clipped by 5 bases and J by 6 bases; unmatched bases: 6.

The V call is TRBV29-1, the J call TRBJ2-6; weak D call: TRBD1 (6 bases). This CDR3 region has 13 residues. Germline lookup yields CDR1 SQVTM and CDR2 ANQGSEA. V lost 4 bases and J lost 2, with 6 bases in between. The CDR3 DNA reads TGCAGCGTTGCAGGGGCTGGGGCCAACGTCCTGACTTTC. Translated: CSVAGAGANVLTF.

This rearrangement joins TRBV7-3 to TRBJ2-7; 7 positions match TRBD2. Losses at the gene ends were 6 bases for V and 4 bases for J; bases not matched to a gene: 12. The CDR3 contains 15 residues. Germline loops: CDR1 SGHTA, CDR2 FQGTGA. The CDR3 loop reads CASSFNAGGSYEQYF. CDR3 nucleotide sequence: TGTGCCAGCAGTTTTAATGCCGGCGGGAGTTACGAGCAGTACTTC.

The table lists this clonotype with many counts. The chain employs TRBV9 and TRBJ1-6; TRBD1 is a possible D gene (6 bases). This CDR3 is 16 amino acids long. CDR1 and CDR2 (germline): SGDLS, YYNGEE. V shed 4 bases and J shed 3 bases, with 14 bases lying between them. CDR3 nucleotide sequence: TGTGCCAGCAGCATTACAGGGACCCACTATAATTCACCCCTCCACTTT. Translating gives CASSITGTHYNSPLHF.

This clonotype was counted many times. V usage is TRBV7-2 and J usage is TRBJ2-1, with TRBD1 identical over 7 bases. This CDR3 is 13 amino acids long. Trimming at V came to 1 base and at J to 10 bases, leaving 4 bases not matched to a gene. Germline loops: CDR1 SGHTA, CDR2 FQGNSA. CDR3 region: CASSLDRDSEQFF. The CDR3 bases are TGTGCCAGCAGCTTAGACCGGGACAGCGAGCAGTTCTTC.